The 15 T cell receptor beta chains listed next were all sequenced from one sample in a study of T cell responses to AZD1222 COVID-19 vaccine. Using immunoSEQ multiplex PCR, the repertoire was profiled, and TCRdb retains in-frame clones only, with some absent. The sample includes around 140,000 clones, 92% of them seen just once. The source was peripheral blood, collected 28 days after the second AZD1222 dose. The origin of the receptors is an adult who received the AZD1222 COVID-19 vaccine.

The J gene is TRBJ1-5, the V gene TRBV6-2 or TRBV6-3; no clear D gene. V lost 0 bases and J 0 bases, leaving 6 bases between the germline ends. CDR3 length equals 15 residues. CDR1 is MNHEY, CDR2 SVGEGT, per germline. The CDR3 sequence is CASSYSALSNQPQHF. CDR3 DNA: TGTGCCAGCAGTTACTCTGCCCTTAGCAATCAGCCCCAGCATTTT.

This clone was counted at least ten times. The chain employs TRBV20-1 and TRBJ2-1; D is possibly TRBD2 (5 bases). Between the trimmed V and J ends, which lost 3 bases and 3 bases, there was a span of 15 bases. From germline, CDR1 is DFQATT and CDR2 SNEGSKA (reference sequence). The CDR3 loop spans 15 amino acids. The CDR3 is CSASGAGLYYNEQFF. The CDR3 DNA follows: TGCAGTGCTAGTGGTGCGGGTCTGTACTACAATGAGCAGTTCTTC.

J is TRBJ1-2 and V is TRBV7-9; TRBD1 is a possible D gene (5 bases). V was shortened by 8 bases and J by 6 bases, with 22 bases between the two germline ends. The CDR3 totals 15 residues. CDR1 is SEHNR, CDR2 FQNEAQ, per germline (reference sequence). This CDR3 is CASSMLVGGEDGYTF. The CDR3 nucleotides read TGTGCCAGCTCAATGCTGGTCGGGGGGGAGGATGGCTACACCTTC.

The CDR3 coding sequence is TGTGCCAGCAGCTTGCAGGGTAGCGAGACCCAGTACTTC. This gives the protein CASSLQGSETQYF. This chain joins TRBV7-9 and TRBJ2-5, with D possibly TRBD1 on 5 matching bases. V gave up 3 bases and J gave up 5 bases, with 10 bases separating them. The CDR3 consists of 13 residues. CDR1 and CDR2 from the germline V gene are SEHNR and FQNEAQ (reference sequence).

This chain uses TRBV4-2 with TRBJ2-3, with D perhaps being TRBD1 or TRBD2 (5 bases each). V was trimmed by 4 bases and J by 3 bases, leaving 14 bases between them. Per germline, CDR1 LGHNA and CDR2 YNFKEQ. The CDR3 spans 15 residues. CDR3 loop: CASSLSGGETDTQYF. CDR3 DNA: TGTGCCAGCAGCCTTAGTGGGGGAGAGACAGATACGCAGTATTTT.

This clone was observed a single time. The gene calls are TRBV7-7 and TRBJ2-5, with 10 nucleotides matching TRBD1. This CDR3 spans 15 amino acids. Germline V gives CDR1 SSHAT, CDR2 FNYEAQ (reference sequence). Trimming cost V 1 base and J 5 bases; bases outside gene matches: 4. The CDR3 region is CASSLERTGGETQYF. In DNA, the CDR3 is TGTGCCAGCAGCTTAGAAAGGACAGGGGGGGAGACCCAGTACTTC.

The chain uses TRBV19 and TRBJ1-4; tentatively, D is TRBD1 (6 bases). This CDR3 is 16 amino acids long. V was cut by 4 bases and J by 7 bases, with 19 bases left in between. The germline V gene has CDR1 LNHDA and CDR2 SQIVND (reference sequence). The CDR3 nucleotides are TGTGCCAGTAGTAGTCAGGGGCTAGTTTCATTTGAAAAACTGTTTTTT. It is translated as CASSSQGLVSFEKLFF.

The CDR3 DNA follows: TGTGCCAGTAGTCGGACCGGGACACTTAACGAGCAGTACTTC. Encoded protein: CASSRTGTLNEQYF. This sequence joins TRBV19 and TRBJ2-7; D may be TRBD1 (6 bases). The CDR3 runs to 14 residues. The ends were cut back, 5 bases at V and 5 bases at J, with 16 bases in the middle. From germline, CDR1 is LNHDA and CDR2 SQIVND (reference sequence).

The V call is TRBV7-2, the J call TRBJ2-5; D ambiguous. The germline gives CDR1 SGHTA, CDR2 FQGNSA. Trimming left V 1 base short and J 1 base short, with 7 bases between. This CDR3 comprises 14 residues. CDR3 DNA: TGTGCCAGCAGCTTAGAGCAGTTCCAAGAGACCCAGTACTTC. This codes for CASSLEQFQETQYF.

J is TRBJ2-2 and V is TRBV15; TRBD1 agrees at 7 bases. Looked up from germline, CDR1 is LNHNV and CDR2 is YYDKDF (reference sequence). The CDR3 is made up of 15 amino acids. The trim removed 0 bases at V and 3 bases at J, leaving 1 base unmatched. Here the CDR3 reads CATSRDGQDTGELFF. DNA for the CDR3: TGTGCCACCAGCAGAGATGGACAGGACACCGGGGAGCTGTTTTTT.

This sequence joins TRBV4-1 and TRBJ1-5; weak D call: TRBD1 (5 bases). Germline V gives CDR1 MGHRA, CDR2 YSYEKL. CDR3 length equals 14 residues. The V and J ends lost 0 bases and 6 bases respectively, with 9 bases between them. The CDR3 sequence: CASSQDRDSQPQHF. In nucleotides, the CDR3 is TGCGCCAGCAGCCAAGATAGAGACAGTCAGCCCCAGCATTTT.

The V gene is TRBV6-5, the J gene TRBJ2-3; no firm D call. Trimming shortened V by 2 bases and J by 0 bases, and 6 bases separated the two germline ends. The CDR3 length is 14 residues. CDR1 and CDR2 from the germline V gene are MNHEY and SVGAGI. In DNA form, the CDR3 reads TGTGCCAGCAGTTACGGTAGTAGCACAGATACGCAGTATTTT. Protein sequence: CASSYGSSTDTQYF.

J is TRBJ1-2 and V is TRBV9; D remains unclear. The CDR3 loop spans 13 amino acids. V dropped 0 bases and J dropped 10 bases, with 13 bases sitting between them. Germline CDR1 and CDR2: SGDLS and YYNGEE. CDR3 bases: TGTGCCAGCAGCGTAGGACACCCCCGGAACTACACCTTC. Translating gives CASSVGHPRNYTF.

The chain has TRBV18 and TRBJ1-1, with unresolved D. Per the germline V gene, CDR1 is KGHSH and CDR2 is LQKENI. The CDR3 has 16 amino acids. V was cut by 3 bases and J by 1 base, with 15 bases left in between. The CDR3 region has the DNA TGTGCCAGCTCACCGGCGTCCTTGCACCCGAACACTGAAGCTTTCTTT. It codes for CASSPASLHPNTEAFF.

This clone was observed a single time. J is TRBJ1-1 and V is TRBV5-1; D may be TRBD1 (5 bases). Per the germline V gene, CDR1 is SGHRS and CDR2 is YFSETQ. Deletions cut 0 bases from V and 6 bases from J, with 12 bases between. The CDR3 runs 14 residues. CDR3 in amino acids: CASSLDSGSPEAFF. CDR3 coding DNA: TGCGCCAGCAGCTTGGATTCAGGGAGCCCTGAAGCTTTCTTT.